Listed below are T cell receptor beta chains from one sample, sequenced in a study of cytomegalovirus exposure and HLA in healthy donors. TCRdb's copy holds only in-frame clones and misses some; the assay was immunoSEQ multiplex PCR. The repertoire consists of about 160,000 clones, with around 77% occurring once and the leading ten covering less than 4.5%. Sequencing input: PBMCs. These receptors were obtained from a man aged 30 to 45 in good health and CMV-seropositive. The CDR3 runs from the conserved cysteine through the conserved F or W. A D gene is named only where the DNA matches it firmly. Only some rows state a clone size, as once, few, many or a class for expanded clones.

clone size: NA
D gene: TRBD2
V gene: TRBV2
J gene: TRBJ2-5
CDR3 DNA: TGTGCCAGCAGTGAGGGACTAGCATGGGAGACCCAGTACTTC
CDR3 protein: CASSEGLAWETQYF

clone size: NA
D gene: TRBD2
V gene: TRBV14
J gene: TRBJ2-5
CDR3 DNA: TGTGCCAGCAGCCAACACGCGGGGGGCCGACAAGAGACCCAGTACTTC
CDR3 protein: CASSQHAGGRQETQYF

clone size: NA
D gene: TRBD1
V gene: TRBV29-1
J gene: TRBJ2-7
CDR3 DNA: TGCAGCGCCGGAACAGGGGGCCCCTCGTACTACGAGCAGTACTTC
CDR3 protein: CSAGTGGPSYYEQYF

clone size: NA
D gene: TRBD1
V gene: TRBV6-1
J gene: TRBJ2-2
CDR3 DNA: TGTGCCAGCAGTCAACCGGACAGGGACACCGGGGAGCTGTTTTTT
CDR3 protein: CASSQPDRDTGELFF

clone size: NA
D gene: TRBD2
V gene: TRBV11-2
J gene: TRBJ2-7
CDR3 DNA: TGTGCCAGCAGCTCGACGTATAGCGGGGGGGTTGACGAGCAGTACTTC
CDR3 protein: CASSSTYSGGVDEQYF

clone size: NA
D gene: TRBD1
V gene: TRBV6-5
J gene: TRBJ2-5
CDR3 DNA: TGTGCCAGCAGTCACGCCCCAGACAGGGGAGAGACCCAGTACTTC
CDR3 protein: CASSHAPDRGETQYF

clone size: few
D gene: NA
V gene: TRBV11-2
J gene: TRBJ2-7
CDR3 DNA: TGTGCCAGCAGCTTAGATGCGGGACAGACCTACGAGCAGTACTTC
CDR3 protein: CASSLDAGQTYEQYF

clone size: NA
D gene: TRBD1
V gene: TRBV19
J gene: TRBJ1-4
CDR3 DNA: TGTGCCAGTAGTAGACAGGGGGCTGAAAAACTGTTTTTT
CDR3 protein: CASSRQGAEKLFF

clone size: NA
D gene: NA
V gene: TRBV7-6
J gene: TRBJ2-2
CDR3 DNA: TGTGCCAGCAGCTTAGGTCCAGGGGCCACCGGGGAGCTGTTTTTT
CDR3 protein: CASSLGPGATGELFF

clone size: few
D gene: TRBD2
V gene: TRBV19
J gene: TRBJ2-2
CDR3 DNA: TGTGCCAGTAGTATATCCCAGCGGGGGTTGACCGGGGAGCTGTTTTTT
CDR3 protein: CASSISQRGLTGELFF

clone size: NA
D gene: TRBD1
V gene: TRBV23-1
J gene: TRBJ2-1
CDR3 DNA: TGCGCCAGCAGTCAATCGAATGGGACAGGGGCCCATGAGCAGTTCTTC
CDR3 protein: CASSQSNGTGAHEQFF

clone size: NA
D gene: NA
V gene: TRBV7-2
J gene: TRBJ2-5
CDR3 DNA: TGTGCCAGCAGCTTAAGGGGGACGGAAGTAGAGACCCAGTACTTC
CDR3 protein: CASSLRGTEVETQYF

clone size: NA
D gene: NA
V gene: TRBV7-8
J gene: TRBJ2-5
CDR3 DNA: TGTGCCAGCAGCTTTGGACACCCTGGGACCCAGTACTTC
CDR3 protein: CASSFGHPGTQYF

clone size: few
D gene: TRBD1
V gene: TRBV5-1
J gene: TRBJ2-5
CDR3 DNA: TGCGCCAGCAGCTACAACAGGGGGCAAGAGACCCAGTACTTC
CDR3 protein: CASSYNRGQETQYF

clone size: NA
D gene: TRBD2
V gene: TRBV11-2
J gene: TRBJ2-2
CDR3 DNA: TGTGCCAGCAGCGGGACTAGAGGGGTCGGGGAGCTGTTTTTT
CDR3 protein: CASSGTRGVGELFF

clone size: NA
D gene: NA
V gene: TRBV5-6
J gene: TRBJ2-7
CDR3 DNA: TGTGCCAGCAGCCCCCTGAGCAGGGGGGTCTCGAGAGAGCAGTACTTC
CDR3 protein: CASSPLSRGVSREQYF

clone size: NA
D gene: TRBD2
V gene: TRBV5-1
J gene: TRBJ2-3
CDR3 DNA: TGCGCCAGCAGCGTGCTAGCGGGGACGCCAGTAGGCACAGATACGCAGTATTTT
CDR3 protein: CASSVLAGTPVGTDTQYF

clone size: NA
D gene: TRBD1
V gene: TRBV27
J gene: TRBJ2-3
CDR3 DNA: TGTGCCAGCAGTTGGCGGACAGGCCCCACAGATACGCAGTATTTT
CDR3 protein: CASSWRTGPTDTQYF

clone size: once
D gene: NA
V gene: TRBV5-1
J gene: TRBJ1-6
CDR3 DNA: TGCGCCAGCAGCAACGGACAGAGCTCCTATAATTCACCCCTCCACTTT
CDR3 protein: CASSNGQSSYNSPLHF

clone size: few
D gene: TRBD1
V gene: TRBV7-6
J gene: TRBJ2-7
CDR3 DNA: TGTGCCAGCAGCTCAACCGGGACAGGGCGCGACGAGCAGTACTTC
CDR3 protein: CASSSTGTGRDEQYF

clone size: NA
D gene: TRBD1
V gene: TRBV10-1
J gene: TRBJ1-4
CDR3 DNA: TGCGCCAGCAGTGGACAGGGGCGCTGGGGGTTTAAGGAAAAACTGTTTTTT
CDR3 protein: CASSGQGRWGFKEKLFF

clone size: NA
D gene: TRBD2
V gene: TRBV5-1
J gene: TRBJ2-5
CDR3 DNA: TGCGCCAGCAGCCGCCCGAAGGAGGGACTAGAAGAGACCCAGTACTTC
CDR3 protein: CASSRPKEGLEETQYF

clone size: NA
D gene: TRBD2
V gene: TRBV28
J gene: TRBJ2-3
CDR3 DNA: TGTGCCAGCAGTACTAGCGGTAACGCGGGTGCAGATACGCAGTATTTT
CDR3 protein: CASSTSGNAGADTQYF

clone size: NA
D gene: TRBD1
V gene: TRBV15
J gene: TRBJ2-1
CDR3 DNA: TGTGCCACCAGCAGGCGGGACAGGGGCCACAATGAGCAGTTCTTC
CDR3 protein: CATSRRDRGHNEQFF

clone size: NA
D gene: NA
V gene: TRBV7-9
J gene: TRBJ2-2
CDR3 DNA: TGTGCCAGCAGCTTAGTATGGCAGGGGAACACCGGGGAGCTGTTTTTT
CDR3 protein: CASSLVWQGNTGELFF

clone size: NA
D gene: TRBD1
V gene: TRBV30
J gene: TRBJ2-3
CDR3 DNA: TGTGCCTGGAGTGACAGGGGGCGGCGTACGCAGTATTTT
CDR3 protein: CAWSDRGRRTQYF

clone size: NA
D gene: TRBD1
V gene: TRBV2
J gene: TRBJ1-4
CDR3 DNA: TGTGCCAGCAGTAATAAGGGACAGGGGAATGAAAAACTGTTTTTT
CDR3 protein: CASSNKGQGNEKLFF

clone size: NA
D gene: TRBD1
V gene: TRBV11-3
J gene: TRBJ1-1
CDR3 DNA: TGTGCCAGCAGCAAGGGGGCGGGGATGAACACTGAAGCTTTCTTT
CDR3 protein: CASSKGAGMNTEAFF

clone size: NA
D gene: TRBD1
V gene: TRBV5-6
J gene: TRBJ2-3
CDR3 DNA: TGTGCCAGCAGCCCCGGGACAGTCCCAGATACGCAGTATTTT
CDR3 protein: CASSPGTVPDTQYF

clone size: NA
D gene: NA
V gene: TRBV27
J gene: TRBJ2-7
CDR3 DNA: TGTGCCAGCAGTTTAGGGCCCGAGCAGTACTTC
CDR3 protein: CASSLGPEQYF

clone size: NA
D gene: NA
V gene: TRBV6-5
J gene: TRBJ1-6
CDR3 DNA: TGTGCCAGCAGTTACTCGAGTCACAGGGATAATTCACCCCTCCACTTT
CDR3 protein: CASSYSSHRDNSPLHF

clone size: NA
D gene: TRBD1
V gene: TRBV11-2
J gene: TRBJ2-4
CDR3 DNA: TGTGCCAGCAGCAAAGGACAGGGGGTCGCCAAAAACATTCAGTACTTC
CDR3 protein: CASSKGQGVAKNIQYF

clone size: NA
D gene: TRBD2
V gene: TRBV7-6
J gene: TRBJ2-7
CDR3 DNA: TGTGCCAGCAGCTTACTTAGCGGGGGGGCACCAACCTACGAGCAGTACTTC
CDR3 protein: CASSLLSGGAPTYEQYF

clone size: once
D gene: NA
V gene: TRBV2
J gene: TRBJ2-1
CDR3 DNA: TGTGCCAGCAGTGAGGCAGGTCGGAGGTACAATGAGCAGTTCTTC
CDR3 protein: CASSEAGRRYNEQFF